The 22 T cell receptor beta chains listed next were all sequenced from one sample in a study of cytomegalovirus exposure and HLA in healthy donors. The primer mix had 60 Vbeta and 13 Jbeta primers. Profiled with immunoSEQ multiplex PCR; TCRdb holds only in-frame clones, not every one. The sample holds just over 150,000 clones, roughly 82% seen once. Sample: PBMCs. Receptors originate from a woman in her 50s in good health and CMV-seropositive.

DNA for the CDR3: TGTGCCAGCAGCCTTTCCGTAAACATGTTAGGAAACACCATATATTTT. Encoded protein: CASSLSVNMLGNTIYF. The chain is built from TRBV5-5 and TRBJ1-3; D not resolved. V gave up 4 bases and J gave up 4 bases, with 18 bases separating them. The germline V gene has CDR1 SGHKS and CDR2 YYEKEE (reference sequence). The CDR3 extends over 16 amino acids.

This chain joins TRBV7-2 and TRBJ1-5; D may be TRBD1 (6 bases). With 4 bases removed from V and 4 bases from J, the gap between germline ends came to 11 bases. The CDR3 spans 14 residues. CDR1 is SGHTA and CDR2 is FQGNSA in the germline V gene. The CDR3 DNA sequence: TGTGCCAGCAGCTCTCGGACAGCTAATCAGCCCCAGCATTTT. Residues: CASSSRTANQPQHF.

This rearrangement joins TRBV7-2 to TRBJ2-3; 8 nucleotides align to TRBD1. The CDR3 covers 13 residues. After removal of 5 bases from V and 6 bases from J, the junction contained 4 bases not matched to a gene. Germline V gene sequence: CDR1 SGHTA, CDR2 FQGNSA. This CDR3 reads CASSAHRGDTQYF. The DNA of the CDR3 is TGTGCCAGCAGCGCGCACAGGGGGGATACGCAGTATTTT.

This chain connects TRBV7-9 to TRBJ2-2; D is undetermined. Germline-derived CDR1 and CDR2 are SEHNR and FQNEAQ (reference sequence). The CDR3 runs 16 residues. Trimming shortened V by 2 bases and J by 4 bases, and 14 bases separated the two germline ends. In nucleotides, the CDR3 is TGTGCCAGCAGCTTATGGTACAGAGCCGCCACCGGGGAGCTGTTTTTT. It yields the protein CASSLWYRAATGELFF.

The chain has TRBV6-4 and TRBJ2-1, with 8 bases aligning to TRBD2. Per germline, CDR1 MRHNA and CDR2 SNTAGT. The J segment lost 6 bases and the V segment lost 4 bases, leaving 5 bases of the junction unmatched. The CDR3 runs to 14 residues. The CDR3 reads CASSAVAGLNEQFF. CDR3 in DNA: TGTGCCAGCAGTGCGGTAGCGGGGCTCAATGAGCAGTTCTTC.

CDR3 protein: CASSLRQWTSGRSSYEQYF. CDR3 coding DNA: TGTGCCAGCAGCTTACGTCAGTGGACTAGCGGCCGCAGCTCCTACGAGCAGTACTTC. This sequence joins TRBV11-2 and TRBJ2-7, with 10 bases matching TRBD2. After removal of 2 bases from V and 0 bases from J, the junction contained 13 bases not matched to a gene. The CDR3 consists of 19 residues. Per the germline V gene, CDR1 is SGHAT and CDR2 is FQNNGV. The full variable domain, rest sourced from reference TRBV11-2 and TRBJ2-7, is EAGVAQSPRYKIIEKRQSVAFWCNPISGHATLYWYQQILGQGPKLLIQFQNNGVVDDSQLPKDRFSAERLKGVDSTLKIQPAKLEDSAVYLCASSLRQWTSGRSSYEQYFGPGTRLTVT.

V and J are TRBV25-1 and TRBJ2-1; D is perhaps TRBD1 (5 bases). Germline-derived CDR1 and CDR2 are MGHDK and SYGVNS. Trimming pared 3 bases from V and 0 bases from J, leaving 12 bases between. The CDR3 covers 16 residues. The CDR3 protein is CASSDVRQNSYNEQFF. CDR3 nucleotide sequence: TGTGCCAGCAGTGATGTTCGACAGAACTCCTACAATGAGCAGTTCTTC.

The table lists this clone with a count of one. This chain connects TRBV11-2 to TRBJ1-1; 10 bases are shared with TRBD1. The CDR3 is 15 residues long. Germline V CDR1 and CDR2: SGHAT, FQNNGV. V gave up 3 bases and J gave up 7 bases; unmatched junction bases: 8. CDR3 DNA: TGTGCCAGCAGCTTTAGCGGGACAGGGGCGGATGAAGCTTTCTTT. Translating it yields CASSFSGTGADEAFF.

V gene TRBV5-1 combines with J gene TRBJ2-1; D uncertain. CDR1 SGHRS and CDR2 YFSETQ come from the germline V gene. V was pared by 1 base and J by 10 bases, with 9 bases between. The CDR3 consists of 12 residues. The CDR3 DNA reads as TGCGCCAGCAGCTTGCCGTCACTGGAGCAGTTCTTC. Residues: CASSLPSLEQFF. Filled out from reference TRBV5-1 and TRBJ2-1, the complete variable domain reads KAGVTQTPRYLIKTRGQQVTLSCSPISGHRSVSWYQQTPGQGLQFLFEYFSETQRNKGNFPGRFSGRQFSNSRSEMNVSTLELGDSALYLCASSLPSLEQFFGPGTRLTVL.

The rearrangement uses TRBV5-1 and TRBJ1-2; TRBD1 agrees at 10 bases. Germline loops: CDR1 SGHRS, CDR2 YFSETQ. V gave up 1 base and J gave up 7 bases; unmatched junction bases: 10. The CDR3 is 16 residues long. The DNA for the CDR3 is TGCGCCAGCAGCTTGACCGGGACAGGGGAGTTAGGTGGCTACACCTTC. Its protein product is CASSLTGTGELGGYTF.

V gene TRBV21-1 combines with J gene TRBJ2-2; whether TRBD2, the table's D call, matches the DNA was not checked. TRBV21-1 is listed as a pseudogene. This CDR3 has 18 amino acids. CDR3 region: CASSKVPGGVKRTGELFF. The DNA for the CDR3 is TGTGCCAGCAGCAAAGTACCAGGAGGGGTTAAGAGAACCGGGGAGCTGTTTTTT.

The V gene is TRBV28, the J gene TRBJ2-2, with a tentative D call TRBD2 (6 bases). V shed 5 bases and J shed 4 bases, with 14 bases lying between them. Germline CDR1 reads MDHEN; CDR2 reads SYDVKM. This CDR3 region has 15 residues. CDR3 sequence: CASSAGHGGTGELFF. The CDR3 nucleotides are TGTGCCAGCAGTGCGGGGCACGGAGGCACCGGGGAGCTGTTTTTT.

V is TRBV9 and J is TRBJ2-2; D might be TRBD2 (5 bases). The V and J ends lost 2 bases and 5 bases respectively, with 16 bases between them. This CDR3 has 16 amino acids. Germline V gives CDR1 SGDLS, CDR2 YYNGEE. The CDR3 region has the DNA TGTGCCAGCAGCGTCCCGAGGGAGCCGAGGACCGGGGAGCTGTTTTTT. Its protein product is CASSVPREPRTGELFF.

The rearrangement links TRBV5-1 to TRBJ1-2, with 9 positions matching TRBD1. CDR1 is SGHRS, CDR2 YFSETQ, per germline. With V trimmed by 4 bases and J by 8 bases, 9 bases remained unmatched. The length of the CDR3 is 14 residues. The CDR3 DNA reads TGCGCCAGCAGCGTGGGACAGGGCCCTTGGGGCTACACCTTC. Translating it yields CASSVGQGPWGYTF.

The genes are TRBV29-1 and TRBJ2-3; 8 bases fit TRBD2. J gave up 4 bases and V 4 bases, and 10 bases lay outside the gene matches. The germline V gene encodes CDR1 SQVTM and CDR2 ANQGSEA. This CDR3 has 15 residues. CDR3 in DNA: TGCAGCGTTGGAGGTGCGGGGGGTATCGCAGATACGCAGTATTTT. Encoded protein: CSVGGAGGIADTQYF.

The chain recombines TRBV6-4 with TRBJ1-4; weak D call: TRBD1 (6 bases). CDR3 length: 17 residues. V was clipped by 0 bases and J by 0 bases, with 11 bases between them. The V gene's germline CDR1 is MRHNA and CDR2 SNTAGT. In DNA form, the CDR3 reads TGTGCCAGCAGTGACTCGGACTGGACAGCAACTAATGAAAAACTGTTTTTT. This gives the protein CASSDSDWTATNEKLFF.

This chain connects TRBV2 to TRBJ2-7; D not certain. Germline-derived CDR1 and CDR2 are SNHLY and FYNNEI. The CDR3 sequence is 14 residues long. V was shortened by 3 bases and J by 9 bases, with 18 bases between the two germline ends. CDR3 sequence (DNA): TGTGCCAGCAGTGAGAGGAGCTGGATCGTCGTGCAGTACTTC. It codes for CASSERSWIVVQYF.

V is TRBV10-1 and J is TRBJ1-2; 8 bases line up with TRBD1. The CDR3 runs 13 residues. V lost 2 bases, J lost 8 bases, and 4 bases stayed unmatched. Looked up from germline, CDR1 is WNHNN and CDR2 is SYGVQD (reference sequence). DNA of the CDR3: TGCGCCAGCAGTGAGAGACAGGGGAGCGGCTACACCTTC. It encodes CASSERQGSGYTF.

V gene TRBV7-2 combines with J gene TRBJ2-5; possible D gene TRBD1, 6 bases. CDR3 length: 14 residues. The germline CDR1 and CDR2 sequences are SGHTA and FQGNSA. The germline V and J ends were trimmed by 0 bases and 5 bases, with 10 bases remaining between them. CDR3 nucleotides: TGTGCCAGCAGCTTAGCGACAGGCCCGGAGACCCAGTACTTC. It translates to CASSLATGPETQYF.

The chain links TRBV5-1 to TRBJ2-5, with D possibly matching TRBD2 (6 bases). Judging by the DNA end, TRBJ2-7 fits better; the J call may be wrong. The germline V gene encodes CDR1 SGHRS and CDR2 YFSETQ. The CDR3 runs 14 residues. CDR3 sequence (DNA): TGCGCCAGCAGCTCGGGGGTCACTTACTACGAGCAGTACTTC. It is translated as CASSSGVTYYEQYF.

The chain carries TRBV6-1 and TRBJ2-1, with 11 bases aligning to TRBD2. V gave up 2 bases and J gave up 4 bases; unmatched junction bases: 4. This CDR3 contains 16 residues. Germline V gene sequence: CDR1 MNHNS, CDR2 SASEGT. DNA of the CDR3: TGTGCCAGCAGTGAACCCGGGACTAGCGGTTACAATGAGCAGTTCTTC. It yields the protein CASSEPGTSGYNEQFF.

The V call is TRBV7-9, the J call TRBJ1-5; 9 nucleotides line up with TRBD1. CDR1 and CDR2 (germline): SEHNR, FQNEAQ (reference sequence). There are 14 residues in the CDR3. After removal of 5 bases from V and 5 bases from J, the junction contained 4 bases not matched to a gene. The CDR3 DNA is TGTGCCAGCAGCCAGGGACAGGGACATCAGCCCCAGCATTTT. This encodes CASSQGQGHQPQHF.